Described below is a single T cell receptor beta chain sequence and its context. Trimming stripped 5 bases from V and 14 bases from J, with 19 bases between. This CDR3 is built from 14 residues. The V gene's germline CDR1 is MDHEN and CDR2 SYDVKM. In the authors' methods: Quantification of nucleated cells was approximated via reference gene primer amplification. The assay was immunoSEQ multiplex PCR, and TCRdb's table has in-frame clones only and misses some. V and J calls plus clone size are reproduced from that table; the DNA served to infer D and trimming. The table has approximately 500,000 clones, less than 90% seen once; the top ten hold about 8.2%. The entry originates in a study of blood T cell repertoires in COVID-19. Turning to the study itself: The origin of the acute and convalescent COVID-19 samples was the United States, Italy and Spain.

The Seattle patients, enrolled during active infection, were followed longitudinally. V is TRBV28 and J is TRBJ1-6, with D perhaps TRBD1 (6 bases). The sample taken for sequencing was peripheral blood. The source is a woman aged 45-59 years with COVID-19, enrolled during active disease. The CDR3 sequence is CASSTPGQFTSLHF. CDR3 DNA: TGTGCCAGCAGTACGCCCGGACAGTTCACTTCCCTCCACTTT.